The 3 T cell receptor beta chains reported below all come from one sample, sequenced in a study of shared clonotypes between healthy human individuals. Profiled with immunoSEQ multiplex PCR; TCRdb holds only in-frame clones, not every one. This repertoire shows millions of clones, around nine tenths found once; its top ten account for roughly 0.14%. The material sequenced was naive CD4+ T cells sorted from blood. Subset in this sample: CD45RA+ positively selected. These receptors were collected from a man younger than 35 in good health.

The V call is TRBV30, the J call TRBJ2-2, with 13 bases aligning to TRBD2. The germline CDR1 and CDR2 sequences are GTSNPN and SVGIG (reference sequence). V lost 0 bases and J lost 6; bases outside the gene matches: 10. CDR3 length equals 18 residues. The CDR3 nucleotides are TGTGCCTGGAGTGTCACCCGGACTAGCGGGAGTGTTCCCGGGGAGCTGTTTTTT. This gives the protein CAWSVTRTSGSVPGELFF.

The chain uses TRBV5-1 and TRBJ2-1, with D maybe TRBD1 (8 bases). CDR1 and CDR2 from the germline V gene are SGHRS and YFSETQ. With 4 bases removed from V and 3 bases from J, the gap between germline ends came to 14 bases. This CDR3 has 15 residues. CDR3 protein: CASSRTGRDYNEQFF. The CDR3 coding sequence is TGCGCCAGCAGCCGGACAGGGAGGGACTACAATGAGCAGTTCTTC.

The rearrangement joins TRBV7-9 to TRBJ1-4; D may be TRBD1 (6 bases). The germline V gene encodes CDR1 SEHNR and CDR2 FQNEAQ (reference sequence). Trimming took off 5 bases at V and 7 bases at J, with 17 bases between the two ends. The CDR3 sequence is 15 residues long. The CDR3 loop is CASSLEWGRGEKLFF. The CDR3 DNA reads TGTGCCAGCAGCCTAGAATGGGGCAGGGGTGAAAAACTGTTTTTT.